A single sample is the source of the 11 T cell receptor beta chains below, sequenced in a study of blood T cells in healthy people across ages. A J-beta primer mix and a sample-barcoded 5' primer were used in a second PCR of about 7 to 12 cycles. TCRdb independently ran MiXCR on the 5' RACE reads; one entry per CDR3 protein. The data hold around 1.7 million distinct CDR3 sequences, with under 30% observed a single time. Sequences were obtained from blood. The receptors derive from a woman aged 25 to 39 in good health.

CDR3 DNA sequence: TGTGCCAGCAGCTTAGGGGACAGATTCAATGAGCAGTTCTTC. Protein sequence: CASSLGDRFNEQFF. J is TRBJ2-1 and V is TRBV7-2; 7 bases match TRBD1. Trimming cost V 1 base and J 6 bases; bases outside gene matches: 3. Germline CDR1 is SGHTA and CDR2 is FQGNSA. This CDR3 has 14 amino acids.

Concerning this clonotype itself: A much larger clonotype is one base distant, so this may be a read error. The chain recombines TRBV29-1 with TRBJ1-1; D might be TRBD1 (6 bases). Per germline, CDR1 SQVTM and CDR2 ANQGSEA. The CDR3 runs to 15 residues. CDR3 coding DNA: TGCAGCGTTGATCACGGACAGACCATGAACACTGTAGCTTTCTTT. Encoded protein: CSVDHGQTMNTVAFF. Using reference TRBV29-1 and TRBJ1-1 for the parts outside the CDR3, the full variable domain is SAVISQKPSRDICQRGTSLTIQCQVDSQVTMMFWYRQQPGQSLTLIATANQGSEATYESGFVIDKFPISRPNLTFSTLTVSNMSPEDSSIYLCSVDHGQTMNTVAFFGQGTRLTVV.

CDR3 amino acids: CATSRIFVTTNEKLFF. CDR3 bases: TGTGCCACCAGCAGGATATTTGTTACAACTAATGAAAAACTGTTTTTT. V gene TRBV15 combines with J gene TRBJ1-4, with D hard to call. Trimming stripped 3 bases from V and 0 bases from J, with 11 bases between. The CDR3 has 16 amino acids. Per the germline V gene, CDR1 is LNHNV and CDR2 is YYDKDF (reference sequence).

The V gene is TRBV20-1, the J gene TRBJ2-3; D is undetermined. Germline loops: CDR1 DFQATT, CDR2 SNEGSKA (reference sequence). V lost 5 bases, J lost 0 bases, and 12 bases lay in between. The length of the CDR3 is 14 residues. The CDR3: CSADPPGSTDTQYF. CDR3 bases: TGCAGTGCTGACCCCCCGGGTAGCACAGATACGCAGTATTTT.

CDR3 amino acids: CASSPSPGRSETQYF. The CDR3 DNA reads TGTGCCAGCAGCCCTAGTCCCGGCCGGTCAGAGACCCAGTACTTC. The J gene is TRBJ2-5, the V gene TRBV7-2; no clear D gene. Trimming removed 5 bases from V and 4 bases from J, with 17 bases in between. The CDR3 runs to 15 residues. Germline CDR1 SGHTA, CDR2 FQGNSA.

The chain uses TRBV5-1 and TRBJ2-1, with TRBD1 matching 9 bases. The J call may be mistaken, given a closer DNA end match to TRBJ2-7. The CDR3 spans 14 residues. The germline V gene encodes CDR1 SGHRS and CDR2 YFSETQ. CDR3 amino acids: CASVQGAGYNEQYF. The CDR3 DNA follows: TGCGCCAGTGTACAGGGGGCGGGCTACAATGAGCAGTACTTC.

This clonotype was observed at least ten times. V usage is TRBV12-3 or TRBV12-4 and J usage is TRBJ1-1; unclear D gene. With 5 bases removed from V and 1 base from J, the gap between germline ends came to 8 bases. The CDR3 runs to 13 residues. The CDR3 bases are TGTGCCAGCAGTCTTCAGCGGAACACTGAAGCTTTCTTT. Protein product: CASSLQRNTEAFF.

The sample holds a few counts of this clonotype. The V gene is TRBV29-1, the J gene TRBJ1-2; no definite D call. Trimming stripped 3 bases from V and 1 base from J, with 12 bases between. This CDR3 comprises 14 residues. Per germline, CDR1 SQVTM and CDR2 ANQGSEA. For the CDR3, the DNA is TGCAGCGTTGACGGTCTCGGGGTTAACTATGGCTACACCTTC. Encoded protein: CSVDGLGVNYGYTF.

This clonotype was counted a few times. The V gene is TRBV6-5, the J gene TRBJ2-7; 9 bases map to TRBD1. The CDR3 covers 15 residues. Trimming removed 4 bases from V and 3 bases from J; junction bases left unmatched: 7. Germline V lookup: CDR1 MNHEY, CDR2 SVGAGI. The CDR3 is CASSLDRGWNYEQYF. The CDR3 DNA reads as TGTGCCAGCAGTTTAGACAGGGGGTGGAACTACGAGCAGTACTTC.

This clonotype turned up a few times. V and J are TRBV7-9 and TRBJ2-1; 7 bases line up with TRBD2. Germline loops: CDR1 SEHNR, CDR2 FQNEAQ (reference sequence). With V trimmed by 3 bases and J by 7 bases, 15 bases remained unmatched. The CDR3 loop spans 17 amino acids. Written as DNA, the CDR3 is TGTGCCAGCAGCTTCAAATTTAACCGGGAGGTGGAGAATGAGCAGTTCTTC. It encodes CASSFKFNREVENEQFF.

This clonotype was counted many times. The chain links TRBV14 to TRBJ1-1; D is perhaps TRBD1 (6 bases). The germline V gene has CDR1 SGHDN and CDR2 FVKESK. The CDR3 is made up of 13 amino acids. Trimming took off 8 bases at V and 7 bases at J, with 17 bases between the two ends. This CDR3 reads CASDYTGLGEAFF. The CDR3 DNA follows: TGTGCCAGCGATTACACAGGGCTGGGTGAAGCTTTCTTT.